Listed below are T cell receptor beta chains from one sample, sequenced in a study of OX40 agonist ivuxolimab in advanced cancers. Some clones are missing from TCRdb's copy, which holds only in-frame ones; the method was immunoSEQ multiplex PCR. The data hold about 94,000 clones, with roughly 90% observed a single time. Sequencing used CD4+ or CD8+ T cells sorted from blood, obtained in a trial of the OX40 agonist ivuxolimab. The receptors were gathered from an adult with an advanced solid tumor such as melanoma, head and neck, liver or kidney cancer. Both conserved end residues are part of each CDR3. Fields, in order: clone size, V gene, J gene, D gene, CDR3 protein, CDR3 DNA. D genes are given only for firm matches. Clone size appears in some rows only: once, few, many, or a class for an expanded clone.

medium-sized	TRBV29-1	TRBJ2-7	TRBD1	CSVVAQGVMEQYF	TGCAGCGTTGTCGCACAGGGGGTCATGGAGCAGTACTTC
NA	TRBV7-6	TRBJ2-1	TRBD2	CASSEIAGVGNEQFF	TGTGCCAGCAGCGAGATAGCGGGGGTAGGCAATGAGCAGTTCTTC
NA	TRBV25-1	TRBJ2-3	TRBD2	CASSDDSGRGDTQYF	TGTGCCAGCAGTGACGATAGCGGGAGAGGAGATACGCAGTATTTT
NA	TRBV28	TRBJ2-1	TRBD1	CASSLLPGQGRDEQFF	TGTGCCAGCAGTTTATTACCGGGACAGGGTAGGGATGAGCAGTTCTTC
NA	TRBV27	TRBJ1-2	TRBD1	CASRDRGDYGYTF	TGTGCCAGCAGAGACAGGGGGGACTATGGCTACACCTTC
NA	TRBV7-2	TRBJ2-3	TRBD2	CASSLTSGVADTQYF	TGTGCCAGCAGCTTAACTAGCGGGGTTGCAGATACGCAGTATTTT
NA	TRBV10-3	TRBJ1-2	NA	CAISERFRTIQSDGYTF	TGTGCCATCAGTGAGAGGTTTCGGACAATCCAATCGGATGGCTACACCTTC
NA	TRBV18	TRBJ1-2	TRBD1	CASSLRDSYGYTF	TGTGCCAGCTCACTCCGGGACAGTTATGGCTACACCTTC
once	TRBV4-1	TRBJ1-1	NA	CASSHQRVDTEAFF	TGCGCCAGCAGCCATCAGAGGGTAGACACTGAAGCTTTCTTT
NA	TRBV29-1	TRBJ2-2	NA	CSVLDLPSENIQGYYAGELFF	TGCAGCGTCTTGGACTTGCCTTCAGAAAATATACAAGGTTATTACGCCGGGGAGCTGTTTTTT
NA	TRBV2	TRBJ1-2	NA	CAPQGGDSDGYTF	TGTGCCCCCCAAGGGGGGGATAGTGATGGCTACACCTTC